This T cell receptor beta chain appears in the sequencing data of a study of T cell changes during pregnancy in multiple sclerosis (dated by TCRdb to 2018 to 2020). Study-level background: Changes in the T cell repertoire over the course of pregnancy were examined in this study in women with multiple sclerosis.

The receptor library was made with the immunoSEQ multiplex PCR assay. TCRdb carries this immuneACCESS record with in-frame sequences only. Its versions omit some clonotypes, under half of them owing to an unresolved V gene in the studies checked, with the rest unexplained. This sample lists over 30,000 clones; 91% were detected once. Roughly 2.8% of the sample is held by the ten biggest clonotypes. About this clone itself: This clone's antigen is unknown. No much larger clone is present one base from it, and per-base qualities are unavailable.

Sequencing was performed on CD4+ T cells from peripheral blood mononuclear cells, taken in the third trimester of pregnancy. This TCR was sampled from a female donor in good health, enrolled as a control in a pregnancy study.

The nucleotide sequence reads as follows: TGTGCCAGCAGCTTGGGTTCGCGACTAGCGGGAGCTCACGAGCAGTACTTC. It translates to CASSLGSRLAGAHEQYF. Recombination connected TRBV5-4 to TRBJ2-7, and 12 junction bases match TRBD2. Relative to germline, V is missing 0 bases and J is missing 5 bases, with 9 bases of the junction outside any gene match. The CDR3 sequence holds 17 residues, the cysteine and phenylalanine included. Only CDR3 DNA remains: 51 bases, in frame from the first base. From a lookup of the germline V gene (reference sequence), CDR1 and CDR2 are SGHNT and YYREEE.